These 6 T cell receptor beta chains were all obtained from the same sample, sequenced in a study of cytomegalovirus exposure and HLA in healthy donors (dated by TCRdb to 2016 to 2017). Preparation of the library involved the immunoSEQ multiplex PCR assay. A mixture of 60 forward primers for TCR Vbeta segments and 13 reverse primers for TCR Jbeta segments was used in the multiplex PCR. What TCRdb holds here is the immuneACCESS table cut down to in-frame rearrangements. Part of the clones is not present; checked against another copy, under half of the missing clones reflect an unresolved V gene, and the others are unexplained. The sample profile shows some 65,000 clones; over 50% of them were found once. Approximately 3% of the sample belongs to the ten largest clones. The specimen sequenced was PBMCs. The receptors derive from a man aged 25 to 40 in good health and CMV-seronegative.

The V call is TRBV7-9, the J call TRBJ1-2; D may be TRBD1 (5 bases). This CDR3 contains 15 residues. Trimming stripped 5 bases from V and 5 bases from J, with 18 bases between. Germline-derived CDR1 and CDR2 are SEHNR and FQNEAQ (reference sequence). The DNA for the CDR3 is TGTGCCAGCAGCCGCTCCGGGACTCAGGAATATGGCTACACCTTC. It encodes CASSRSGTQEYGYTF.

The chain joins TRBV30 to TRBJ1-3; D ambiguous. The V gene's germline CDR1 is GTSNPN and CDR2 SVGIG (reference sequence). V shed 0 bases and J shed 0 bases, with 6 bases lying between them. The CDR3 sequence is 14 residues long. The CDR3 bases are TGTGCCTGGAGTGTCGCAGTCTCTGGAAACACCATATATTTT. It is translated as CAWSVAVSGNTIYF.

The rearrangement uses TRBV30 and TRBJ1-4, with a weak D call TRBD1 (5 bases). Germline V gives CDR1 GTSNPN, CDR2 SVGIG (reference sequence). Between the trimmed V and J ends, which lost 0 bases and 12 bases, there was a span of 11 bases. This CDR3 has 12 amino acids. CDR3 sequence reads: CAWSVRGVELFF. The CDR3 nucleotides are TGTGCCTGGAGTGTACGGGGGGTGGAACTGTTTTTT.

CDR3 DNA: TGTGCCACCAGCAGAGATCGGGTGGGGGGATCCTACGAGCAGTACTTC. Translating it yields CATSRDRVGGSYEQYF. The chain recombines TRBV15 with TRBJ2-7; weak D call: TRBD2 (6 bases). V was trimmed by 0 bases and J by 1 base, leaving 13 bases between them. Germline CDR1 LNHNV, CDR2 YYDKDF (reference sequence). The CDR3 is 16 amino acids.

This chain joins TRBV5-4 and TRBJ1-6; tentatively, D is TRBD1 (5 bases). CDR3 length equals 16 residues. Trimming removed 1 base at V and 7 bases at J, with 15 bases between. Germline V gives CDR1 SGHNT, CDR2 YYREEE (reference sequence). The CDR3 reads CASSLLGGGGNSPLHF. CDR3 nucleotides: TGTGCCAGCAGCTTGCTGGGCGGGGGAGGAAATTCACCCCTCCACTTT. Filled out from reference TRBV5-4 and TRBJ1-6, the complete variable domain reads ETGVTQSPTHLIKTRGQQVTLRCSSQSGHNTVSWYQQALGQGPQFIFQYYREEENGRGNFPPRFSGLQFPNYSSELNVNALELDDSALYLCASSLLGGGGNSPLHFGNGTRLTVT.

The chain recombines TRBV11-2 with TRBJ2-3; D gene ambiguous. This CDR3 region has 14 residues. CDR1 is SGHAT and CDR2 is FQNNGV in the germline V gene. V was trimmed by 7 bases and J by 4 bases, leaving 15 bases between them. In DNA, the CDR3 is TGTGCCAGCAACCCCCAACCTATCTCAGATACGCAGTATTTT. Its translation: CASNPQPISDTQYF.